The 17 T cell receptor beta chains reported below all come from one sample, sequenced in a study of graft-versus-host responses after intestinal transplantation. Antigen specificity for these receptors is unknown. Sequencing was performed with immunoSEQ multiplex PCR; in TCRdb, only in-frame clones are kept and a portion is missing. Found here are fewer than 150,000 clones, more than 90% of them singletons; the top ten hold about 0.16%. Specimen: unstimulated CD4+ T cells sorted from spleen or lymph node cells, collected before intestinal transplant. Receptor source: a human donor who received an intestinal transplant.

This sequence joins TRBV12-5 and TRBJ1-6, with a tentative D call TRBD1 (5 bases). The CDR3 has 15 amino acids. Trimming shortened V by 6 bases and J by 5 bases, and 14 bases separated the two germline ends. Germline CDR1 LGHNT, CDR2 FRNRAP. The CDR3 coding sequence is TGTGCTAGTGGGACCGGGGGTGTCGATAATTCACCCCTCCACTTT. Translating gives CASGTGGVDNSPLHF.

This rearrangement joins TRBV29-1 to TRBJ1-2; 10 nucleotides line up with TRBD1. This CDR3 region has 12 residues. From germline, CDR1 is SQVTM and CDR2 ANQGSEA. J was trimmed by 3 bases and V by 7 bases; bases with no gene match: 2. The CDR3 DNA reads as TGCAGCGCCGGGACAGGGGACTATGGCTACACCTTC. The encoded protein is CSAGTGDYGYTF.

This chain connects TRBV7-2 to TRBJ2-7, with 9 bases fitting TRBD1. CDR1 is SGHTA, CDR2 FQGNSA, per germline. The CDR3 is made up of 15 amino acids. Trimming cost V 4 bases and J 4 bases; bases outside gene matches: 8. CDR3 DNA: TGTGCCAGCAGCTATTCCGGGACAGGGATGTACGAGCAGTACTTC. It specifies CASSYSGTGMYEQYF.

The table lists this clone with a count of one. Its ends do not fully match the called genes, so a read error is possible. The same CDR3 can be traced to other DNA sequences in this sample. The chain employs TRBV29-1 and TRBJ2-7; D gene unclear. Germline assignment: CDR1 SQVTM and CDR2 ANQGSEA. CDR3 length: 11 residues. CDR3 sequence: CRVAAAYEQYF. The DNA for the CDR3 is TGCAGGGTTGCGGCGGCATACGAGCAGTACTTC.

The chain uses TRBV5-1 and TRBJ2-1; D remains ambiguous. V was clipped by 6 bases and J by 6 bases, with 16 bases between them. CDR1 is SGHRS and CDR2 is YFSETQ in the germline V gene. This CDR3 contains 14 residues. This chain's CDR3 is CASKNRLPFNEQFF. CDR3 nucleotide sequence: TGCGCCAGCAAGAACAGACTTCCTTTCAATGAGCAGTTCTTC. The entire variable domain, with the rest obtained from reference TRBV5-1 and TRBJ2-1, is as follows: KAGVTQTPRYLIKTRGQQVTLSCSPISGHRSVSWYQQTPGQGLQFLFEYFSETQRNKGNFPGRFSGRQFSNSRSEMNVSTLELGDSALYLCASKNRLPFNEQFFGPGTRLTVL.

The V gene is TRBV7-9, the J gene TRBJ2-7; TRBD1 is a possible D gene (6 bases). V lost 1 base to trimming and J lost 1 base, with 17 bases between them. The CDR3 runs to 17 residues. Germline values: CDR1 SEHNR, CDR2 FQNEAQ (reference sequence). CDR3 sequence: CASSLVQGGLASYEQYF. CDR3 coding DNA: TGTGCCAGCAGCTTAGTACAGGGCGGACTCGCGTCCTACGAGCAGTACTTC.

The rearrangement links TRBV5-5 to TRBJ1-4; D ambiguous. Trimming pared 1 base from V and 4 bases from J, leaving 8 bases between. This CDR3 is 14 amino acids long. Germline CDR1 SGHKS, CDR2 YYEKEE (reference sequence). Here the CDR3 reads CASSLTGRNEKLFF. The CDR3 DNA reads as TGTGCCAGCAGCTTGACGGGTCGTAATGAAAAACTGTTTTTT.

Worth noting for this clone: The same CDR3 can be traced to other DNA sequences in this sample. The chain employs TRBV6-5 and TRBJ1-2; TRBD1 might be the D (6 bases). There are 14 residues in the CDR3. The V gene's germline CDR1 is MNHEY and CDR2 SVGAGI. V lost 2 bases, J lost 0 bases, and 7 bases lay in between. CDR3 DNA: TGTGCCAGCAGTTACAAGGGGGCTAACTATGGCTACACCTTC. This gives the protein CASSYKGANYGYTF.

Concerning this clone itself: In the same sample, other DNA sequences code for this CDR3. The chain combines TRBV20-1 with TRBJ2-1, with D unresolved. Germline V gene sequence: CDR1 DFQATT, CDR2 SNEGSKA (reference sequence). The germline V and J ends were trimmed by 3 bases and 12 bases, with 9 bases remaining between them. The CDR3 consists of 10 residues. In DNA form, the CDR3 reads TGCAGTGCTAGTAAACAGAGGCAGTTCTTC. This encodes CSASKQRQFF.

In DNA form, the CDR3 reads TGCGCCAGCAGCTTGGAGGGCAGATCGAGTGGCTACACCTTC. Translated, it gives CASSLEGRSSGYTF. This chain connects TRBV5-1 to TRBJ1-2; D is unresolved. CDR3 length equals 14 residues. Germline V gene data show CDR1 as SGHRS and CDR2 as YFSETQ. Trimming took off 0 bases at V and 7 bases at J, with 13 bases between the two ends.

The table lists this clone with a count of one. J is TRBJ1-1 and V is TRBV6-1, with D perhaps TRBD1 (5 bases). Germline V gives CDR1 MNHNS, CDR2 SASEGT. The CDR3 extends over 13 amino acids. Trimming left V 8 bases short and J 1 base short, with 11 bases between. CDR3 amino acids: CASARDGNTEAFF. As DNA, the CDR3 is TGTGCCAGCGCCCGGGACGGGAACACTGAAGCTTTCTTT.

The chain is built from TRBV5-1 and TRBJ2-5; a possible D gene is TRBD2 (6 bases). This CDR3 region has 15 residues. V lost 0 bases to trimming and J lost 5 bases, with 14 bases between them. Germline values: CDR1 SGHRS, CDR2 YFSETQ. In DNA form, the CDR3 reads TGCGCCAGCAGCTTGGGGGTCGAAGGAGGGGAGACCCAGTACTTC. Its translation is CASSLGVEGGETQYF.

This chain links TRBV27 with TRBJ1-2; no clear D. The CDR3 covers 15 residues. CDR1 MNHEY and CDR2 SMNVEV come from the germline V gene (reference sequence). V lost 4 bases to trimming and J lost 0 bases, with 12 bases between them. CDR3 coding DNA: TGTGCCAGCAGTTCGCGGGCCAAACCTAACTATGGCTACACCTTC. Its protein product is CASSSRAKPNYGYTF.

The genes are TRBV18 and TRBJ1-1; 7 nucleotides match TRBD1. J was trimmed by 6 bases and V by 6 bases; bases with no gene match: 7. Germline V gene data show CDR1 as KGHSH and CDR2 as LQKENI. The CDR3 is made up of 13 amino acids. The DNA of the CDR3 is TGTGCCAGCTCCTCGACAGGGCAGGCTGAAGCTTTCTTT. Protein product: CASSSTGQAEAFF.

This CDR3 is CSVVPGGSTDTQYF. CDR3 nucleotide sequence: TGCAGCGTTGTACCGGGGGGGAGCACAGATACGCAGTATTTT. J is TRBJ2-3 and V is TRBV29-1, with TRBD2 matching 8 bases. Germline V gene lookup returns CDR1 SQVTM and CDR2 ANQGSEA. There are 14 residues in the CDR3. V shed 4 bases and J 0 bases; nucleotides not matched to a gene: 3.

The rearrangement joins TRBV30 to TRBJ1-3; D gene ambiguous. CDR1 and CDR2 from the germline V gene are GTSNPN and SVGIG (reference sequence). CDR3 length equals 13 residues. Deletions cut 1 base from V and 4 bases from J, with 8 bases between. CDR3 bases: TGTGCCTGGAGTGGATCCCTCGGAAACACCATATATTTT. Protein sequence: CAWSGSLGNTIYF.

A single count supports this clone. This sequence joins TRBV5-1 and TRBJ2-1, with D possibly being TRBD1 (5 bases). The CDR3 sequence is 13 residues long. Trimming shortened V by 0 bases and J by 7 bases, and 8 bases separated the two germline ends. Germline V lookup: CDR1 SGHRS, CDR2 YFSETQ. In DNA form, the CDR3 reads TGCGCCAGCAGCTTGGGACAGCGAAATGAGCAGTTCTTC. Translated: CASSLGQRNEQFF.